This TCR beta chain originates from a study of OX40 agonist ivuxolimab in advanced cancers. A note on this clone: Its specificity is not known.

The ends were cut back, 0 bases at V and 7 bases at J, with 10 bases in the middle. The CDR3 consists of 13 residues. Germline assignment: CDR1 GTSNPN and CDR2 SVGIG (reference sequence). Regarding the study as a whole: Both CD4+ and CD8+ T cell populations in blood had undergone clonal expansion by week 6 at 0.1 to 3.0 mg/kg. In the expanded peripheral T cells, antigen specificity was never determined.

No patient had autoimmune disease or received systemic immunosuppression. Sequencing used immunoSEQ multiplex PCR; TCRdb keeps in-frame clones, though not all of them. The sample includes 110,000 or so clones, about 91% of them seen just once. This sequence was found in an adult with an advanced solid tumor such as melanoma, head and neck, liver or kidney cancer. Here the sequenced sample was CD4+ or CD8+ T cells sorted from blood, taken in a trial of the OX40 agonist ivuxolimab. The genes are TRBV30 and TRBJ1-3, with D tentatively TRBD1 (5 bases). For the CDR3, the DNA is TGTGCCTGGAGTGTACTCAGGGATAACACCATATATTTT. Protein sequence: CAWSVLRDNTIYF.